Below are 6 T cell receptor beta chains sequenced from a single sample in a study of blood T cells in healthy people across ages. A sample-barcoded 5' primer and a J-beta primer mix were used in a second PCR of about 6 to 11 cycles. TCRdb reprocessed the 5' RACE reads with MiXCR, giving one entry per CDR3 protein. The repertoire has 760,000 or so distinct CDR3 sequences, approximately 25% of them found once; the top ten carry more than 8.5%. These data also formed part of another study, on T cells of mothers and their children.

The material sequenced was blood. These TCRs come from a boy aged 5-17 years in good health.

V is TRBV7-3 and J is TRBJ2-2; no firm D call. V was shortened by 3 bases and J by 5 bases, with 7 bases between the two germline ends. The germline V gene has CDR1 SGHTA and CDR2 FQGTGA. CDR3 length: 13 amino acids. The CDR3 loop is CASSFVGTGELFF. The CDR3 coding sequence is TGTGCCAGCAGCTTCGTCGGGACCGGGGAGCTGTTTTTT.

This chain connects TRBV5-5 to TRBJ2-2; D not certain. This CDR3 is built from 12 residues. V gave up 5 bases and J gave up 8 bases, with 10 bases separating them. Germline V CDR1 and CDR2: SGHKS, YYEKEE (reference sequence). Here the CDR3 DNA reads TGTGCCAGCAGGCCATCATCGGGGGAGCTGTTTTTT. This codes for CASRPSSGELFF.

This chain connects TRBV2 to TRBJ1-3; D may be TRBD1 (6 bases). CDR1 is SNHLY and CDR2 is FYNNEI in the germline V gene. V lost 11 bases and J 0 bases, leaving 14 bases between the germline ends. This CDR3 comprises 14 residues. CDR3 bases: TGTGCCGGAACAGGGTTCCTCTCTGGAAACACCATATATTTT. It translates to CAGTGFLSGNTIYF.

The chain has TRBV7-9 and TRBJ2-5, with 8 bases matching TRBD2. After removal of 5 bases from V and 4 bases from J, the junction contained 6 bases not matched to a gene. This CDR3 is built from 14 residues. The V gene's germline CDR1 is SEHNR and CDR2 FQNEAQ (reference sequence). The CDR3 coding sequence is TGTGCCAGCAGCGGGAGCGGGAGAGGAGAGACCCAGTACTTC. Translated, it gives CASSGSGRGETQYF.

The sample holds a few counts of this clonotype. The chain couples TRBV12-5 to TRBJ1-2, with 11 bases matching TRBD1. This CDR3 has 15 residues. V shed 3 bases, J shed 2 bases, and the junction held 2 bases outside the gene matches. The germline CDR1 and CDR2 sequences are LGHNT and FRNRAP. CDR3 residues: CASGFWTGGNYGYTF. The CDR3 DNA follows: TGTGCTAGTGGTTTTTGGACAGGGGGCAACTATGGCTACACCTTC.

This clonotype was seen more than once but under ten times. V is TRBV3-1 and J is TRBJ1-4; D remains ambiguous. The V and J ends lost 3 bases and 0 bases respectively, with 11 bases between them. The length of the CDR3 is 16 residues. Germline CDR1 and CDR2: LGHDT and YNNKEL (reference sequence). The CDR3 reads CASSHTPPTTNEKLFF. The CDR3 bases are TGTGCCAGCAGCCACACCCCTCCAACAACTAATGAAAAACTGTTTTTT.